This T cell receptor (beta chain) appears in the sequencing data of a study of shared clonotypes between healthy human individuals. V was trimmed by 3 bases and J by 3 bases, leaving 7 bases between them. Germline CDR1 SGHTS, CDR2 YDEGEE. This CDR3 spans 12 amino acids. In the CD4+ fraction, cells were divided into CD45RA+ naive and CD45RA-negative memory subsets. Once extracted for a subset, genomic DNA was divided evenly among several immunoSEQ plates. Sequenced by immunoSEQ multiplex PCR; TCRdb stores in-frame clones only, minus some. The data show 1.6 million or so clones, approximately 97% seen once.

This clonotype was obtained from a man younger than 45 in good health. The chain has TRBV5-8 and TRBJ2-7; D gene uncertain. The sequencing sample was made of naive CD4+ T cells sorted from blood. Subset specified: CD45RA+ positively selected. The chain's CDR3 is CASSYNFYEQYF. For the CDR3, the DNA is TGTGCCAGCAGCTACAATTTCTACGAGCAGTACTTC.